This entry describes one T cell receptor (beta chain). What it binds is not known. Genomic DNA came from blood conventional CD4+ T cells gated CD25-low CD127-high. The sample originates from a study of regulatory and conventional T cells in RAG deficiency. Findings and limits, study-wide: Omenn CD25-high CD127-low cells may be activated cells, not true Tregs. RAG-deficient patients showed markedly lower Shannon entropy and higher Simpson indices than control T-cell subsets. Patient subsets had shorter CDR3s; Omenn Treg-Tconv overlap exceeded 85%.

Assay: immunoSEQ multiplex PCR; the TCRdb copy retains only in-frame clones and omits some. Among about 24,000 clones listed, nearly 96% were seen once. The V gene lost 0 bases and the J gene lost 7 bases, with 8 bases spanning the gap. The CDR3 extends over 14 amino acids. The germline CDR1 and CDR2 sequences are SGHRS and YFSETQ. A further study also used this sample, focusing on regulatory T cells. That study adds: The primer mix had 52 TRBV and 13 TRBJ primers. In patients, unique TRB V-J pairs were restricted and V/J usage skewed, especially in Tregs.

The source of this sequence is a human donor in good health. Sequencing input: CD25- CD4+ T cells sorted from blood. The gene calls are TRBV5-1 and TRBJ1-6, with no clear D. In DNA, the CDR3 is TGCGCCAGCAGCTTGGGAGGGAAGAATTCACCCCTCCACTTT. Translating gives CASSLGGKNSPLHF.